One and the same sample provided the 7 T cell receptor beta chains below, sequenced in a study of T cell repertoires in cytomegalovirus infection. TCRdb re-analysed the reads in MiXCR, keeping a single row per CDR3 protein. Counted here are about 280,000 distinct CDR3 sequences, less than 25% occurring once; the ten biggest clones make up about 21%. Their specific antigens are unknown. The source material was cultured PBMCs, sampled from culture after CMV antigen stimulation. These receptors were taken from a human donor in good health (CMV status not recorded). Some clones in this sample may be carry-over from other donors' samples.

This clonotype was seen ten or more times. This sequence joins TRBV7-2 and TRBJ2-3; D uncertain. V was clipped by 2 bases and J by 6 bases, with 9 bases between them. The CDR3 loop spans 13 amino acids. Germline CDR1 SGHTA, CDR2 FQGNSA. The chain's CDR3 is CASSLFIGDTQYF. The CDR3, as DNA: TGTGCCAGCAGCTTATTCATAGGGGATACGCAGTATTTT.

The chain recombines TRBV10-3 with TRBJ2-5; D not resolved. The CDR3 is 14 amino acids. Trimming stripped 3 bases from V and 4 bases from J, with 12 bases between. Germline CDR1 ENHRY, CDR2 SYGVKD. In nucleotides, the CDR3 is TGTGCCATCAGTGAAGTACCGCGAGGAGAGACCCAGTACTTC. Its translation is CAISEVPRGETQYF.

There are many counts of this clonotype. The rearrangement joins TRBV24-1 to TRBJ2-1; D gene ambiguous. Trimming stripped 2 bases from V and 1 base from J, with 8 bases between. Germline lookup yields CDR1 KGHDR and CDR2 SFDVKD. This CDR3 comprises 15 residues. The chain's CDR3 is CATSDSTVSYNEQFF. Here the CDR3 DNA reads TGTGCCACCAGTGATTCTACAGTATCCTACAATGAGCAGTTCTTC.

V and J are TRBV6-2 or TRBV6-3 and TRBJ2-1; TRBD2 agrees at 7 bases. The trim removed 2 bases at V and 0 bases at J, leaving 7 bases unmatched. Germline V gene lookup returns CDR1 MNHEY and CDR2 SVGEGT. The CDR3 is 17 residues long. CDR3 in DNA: TGTGCCAGCAGTTACCCCCCCTGGGACTACTCCTACAATGAGCAGTTCTTC. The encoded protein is CASSYPPWDYSYNEQFF.

The DNA of the CDR3 is TGTGCCAGCAGTTACACTCTTAGGAGCTCCTACAATGAGCAGTTCTTC. As protein: CASSYTLRSSYNEQFF. The genes are TRBV27 and TRBJ2-1, with D unclear. V gave up 4 bases and J gave up 0 bases, with 13 bases separating them. Germline values: CDR1 MNHEY, CDR2 SMNVEV (reference sequence). The CDR3 has 16 residues.

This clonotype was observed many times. DNA for the CDR3: TGTGCCAGCAGTTTCCAGGTCCCAGATACGCAGTATTTT. Translated, it gives CASSFQVPDTQYF. The rearrangement joins TRBV27 to TRBJ2-3, with D unresolved. CDR3 length: 13 amino acids. The V gene lost 3 bases and the J gene lost 4 bases, with 8 bases spanning the gap. Germline-derived CDR1 and CDR2 are MNHEY and SMNVEV (reference sequence).

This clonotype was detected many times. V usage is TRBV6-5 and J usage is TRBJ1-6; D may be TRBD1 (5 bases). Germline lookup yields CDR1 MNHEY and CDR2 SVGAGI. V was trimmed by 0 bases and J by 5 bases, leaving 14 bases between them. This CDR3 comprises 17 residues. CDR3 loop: CASSYSGVSGHNSPLHF. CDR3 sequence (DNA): TGTGCCAGCAGTTACTCCGGGGTTTCGGGGCATAATTCACCCCTCCACTTT.